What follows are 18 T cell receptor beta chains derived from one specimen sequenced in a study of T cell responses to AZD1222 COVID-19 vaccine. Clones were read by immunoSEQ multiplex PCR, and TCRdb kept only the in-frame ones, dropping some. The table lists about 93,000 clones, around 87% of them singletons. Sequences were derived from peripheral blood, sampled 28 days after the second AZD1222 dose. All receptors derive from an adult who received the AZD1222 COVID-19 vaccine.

The chain's CDR3 is CASSSGSGSSYEQYF. The DNA of the CDR3 is TGCGCCAGCAGCTCTGGTAGCGGGAGCTCCTACGAGCAGTACTTC. The gene calls are TRBV5-1 and TRBJ2-7, with 9 nucleotides matching TRBD2. The CDR3 consists of 15 residues. Germline CDR1 is SGHRS and CDR2 is YFSETQ. Trimming at V came to 3 bases and at J to 0 bases, leaving 4 bases not matched to a gene. The variable domain in full, completed from reference TRBV5-1 and TRBJ2-7, reads KAGVTQTPRYLIKTRGQQVTLSCSPISGHRSVSWYQQTPGQGLQFLFEYFSETQRNKGNFPGRFSGRQFSNSRSEMNVSTLELGDSALYLCASSSGSGSSYEQYFGPGTRLTVT.

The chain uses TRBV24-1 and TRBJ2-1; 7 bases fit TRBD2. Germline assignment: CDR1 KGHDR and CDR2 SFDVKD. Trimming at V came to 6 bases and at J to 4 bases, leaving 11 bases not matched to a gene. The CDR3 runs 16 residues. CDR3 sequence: CATSSPGASGYNEQFF. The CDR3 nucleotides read TGTGCCACCAGTTCCCCCGGCGCTAGCGGTTACAATGAGCAGTTCTTC.

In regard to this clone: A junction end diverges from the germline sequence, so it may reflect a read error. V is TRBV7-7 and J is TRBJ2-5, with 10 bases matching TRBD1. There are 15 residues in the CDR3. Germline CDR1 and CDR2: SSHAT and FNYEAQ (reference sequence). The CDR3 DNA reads TGTGCTAGCAGCTCCAACGGGGGACAGGGGGAGACCCAGTACTTC. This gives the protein CASSSNGGQGETQYF.

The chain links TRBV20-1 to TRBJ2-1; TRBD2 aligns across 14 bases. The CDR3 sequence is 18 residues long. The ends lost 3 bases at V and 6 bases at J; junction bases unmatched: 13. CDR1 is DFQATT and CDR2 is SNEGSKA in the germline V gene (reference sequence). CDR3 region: CSASGTSGSSPRGNEQFF. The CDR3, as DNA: TGCAGTGCTAGTGGGACTAGCGGGAGTTCCCCTAGGGGCAATGAGCAGTTCTTC.

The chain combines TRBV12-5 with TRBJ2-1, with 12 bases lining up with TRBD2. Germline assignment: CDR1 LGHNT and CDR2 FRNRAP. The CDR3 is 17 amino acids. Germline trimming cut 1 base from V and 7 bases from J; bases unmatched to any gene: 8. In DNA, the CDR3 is TGTGCTAGTGGTTTGGCTAGCGGGGGGGTCTACGAGAATGAGCAGTTCTTC. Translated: CASGLASGGVYENEQFF.

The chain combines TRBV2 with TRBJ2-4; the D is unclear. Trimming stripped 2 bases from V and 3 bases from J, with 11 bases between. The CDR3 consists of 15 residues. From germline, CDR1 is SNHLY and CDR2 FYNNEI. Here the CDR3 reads CASSELLGGKNIQYF. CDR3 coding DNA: TGTGCCAGCAGTGAATTGTTGGGCGGCAAAAACATTCAGTACTTC.

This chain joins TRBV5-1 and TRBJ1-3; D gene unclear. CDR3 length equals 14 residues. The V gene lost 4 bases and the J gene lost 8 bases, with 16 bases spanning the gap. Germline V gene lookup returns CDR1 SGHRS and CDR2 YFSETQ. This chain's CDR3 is CASSLAVSSDTIYF. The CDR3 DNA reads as TGCGCCAGCAGCCTCGCCGTATCCTCGGACACCATATATTTT. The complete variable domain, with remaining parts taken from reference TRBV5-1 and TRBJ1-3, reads KAGVTQTPRYLIKTRGQQVTLSCSPISGHRSVSWYQQTPGQGLQFLFEYFSETQRNKGNFPGRFSGRQFSNSRSEMNVSTLELGDSALYLCASSLAVSSDTIYFGEGSWLTVV.

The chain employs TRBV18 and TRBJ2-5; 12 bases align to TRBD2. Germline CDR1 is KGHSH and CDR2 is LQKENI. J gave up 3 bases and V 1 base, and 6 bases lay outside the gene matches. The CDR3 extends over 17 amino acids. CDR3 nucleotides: TGTGCCAGCTCACCACGGACTAGCGGGGATACAAAAGAGACCCAGTACTTC. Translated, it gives CASSPRTSGDTKETQYF. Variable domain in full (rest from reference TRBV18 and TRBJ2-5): NAGVMQNPRHLVRRRGQEARLRCSPMKGHSHVYWYRQLPEEGLKFMVYLQKENIIDESGMPKERFSAEFPKEGPSILRIQQVVRGDSAAYFCASSPRTSGDTKETQYFGPGTRLLVL.

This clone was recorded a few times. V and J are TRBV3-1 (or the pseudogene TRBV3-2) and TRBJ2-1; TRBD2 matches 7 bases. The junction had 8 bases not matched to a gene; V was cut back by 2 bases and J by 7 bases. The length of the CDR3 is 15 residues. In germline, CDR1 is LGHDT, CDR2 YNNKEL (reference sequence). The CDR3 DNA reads TGTGCCAGCAGCCAACGACTAGCACCGAAGAATGAGCAGTTCTTC. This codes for CASSQRLAPKNEQFF.

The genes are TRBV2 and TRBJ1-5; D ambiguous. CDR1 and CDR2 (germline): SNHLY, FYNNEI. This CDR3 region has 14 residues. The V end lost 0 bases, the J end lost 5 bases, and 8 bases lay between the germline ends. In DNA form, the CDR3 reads TGTGCCAGCAGTGAAGCGCGTAGGGATCAGCCCCAGCATTTT. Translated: CASSEARRDQPQHF.

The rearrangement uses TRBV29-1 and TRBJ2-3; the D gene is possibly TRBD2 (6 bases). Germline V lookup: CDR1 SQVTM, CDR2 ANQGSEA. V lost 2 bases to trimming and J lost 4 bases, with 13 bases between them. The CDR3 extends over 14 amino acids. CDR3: CSVERGLVPDTQYF. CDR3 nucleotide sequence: TGCAGCGTTGAAAGGGGACTGGTGCCAGATACGCAGTATTTT.

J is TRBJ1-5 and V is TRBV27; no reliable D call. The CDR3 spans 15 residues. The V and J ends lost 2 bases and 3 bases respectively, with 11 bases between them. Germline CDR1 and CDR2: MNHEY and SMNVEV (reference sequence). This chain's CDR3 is CASSLKAGYNQPQHF. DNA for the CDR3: TGTGCCAGCAGTTTAAAGGCGGGGTACAATCAGCCCCAGCATTTT.

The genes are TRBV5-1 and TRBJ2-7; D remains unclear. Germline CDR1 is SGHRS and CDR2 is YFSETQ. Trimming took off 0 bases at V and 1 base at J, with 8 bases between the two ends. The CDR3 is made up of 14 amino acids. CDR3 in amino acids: CASSLDTDSYEQYF. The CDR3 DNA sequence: TGCGCCAGCAGCTTGGACACGGATTCCTACGAGCAGTACTTC. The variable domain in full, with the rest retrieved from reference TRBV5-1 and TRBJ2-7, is KAGVTQTPRYLIKTRGQQVTLSCSPISGHRSVSWYQQTPGQGLQFLFEYFSETQRNKGNFPGRFSGRQFSNSRSEMNVSTLELGDSALYLCASSLDTDSYEQYFGPGTRLTVT.

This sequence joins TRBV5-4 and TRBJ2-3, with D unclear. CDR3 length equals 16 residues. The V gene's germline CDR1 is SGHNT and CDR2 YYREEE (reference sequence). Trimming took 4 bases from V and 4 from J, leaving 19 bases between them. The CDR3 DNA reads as TGTGCCAGCAGCACCGATCCTGCCCAAATCCCAGATACGCAGTATTTT. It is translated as CASSTDPAQIPDTQYF.

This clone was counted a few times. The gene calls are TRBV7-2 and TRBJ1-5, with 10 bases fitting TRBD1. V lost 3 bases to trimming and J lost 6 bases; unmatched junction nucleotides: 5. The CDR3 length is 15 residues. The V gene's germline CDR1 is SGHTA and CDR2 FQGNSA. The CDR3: CASSLVGTGVQPQHF. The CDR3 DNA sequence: TGTGCCAGCAGCTTGGTGGGGACAGGGGTTCAGCCCCAGCATTTT.

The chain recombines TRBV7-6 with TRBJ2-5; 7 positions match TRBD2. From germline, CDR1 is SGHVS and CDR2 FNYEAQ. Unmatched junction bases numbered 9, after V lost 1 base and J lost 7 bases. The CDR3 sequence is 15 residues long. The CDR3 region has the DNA TGTGCCAGCAGCTTAGGCGGGAGCCACACCGGGACCCAGTACTTC. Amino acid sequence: CASSLGGSHTGTQYF.

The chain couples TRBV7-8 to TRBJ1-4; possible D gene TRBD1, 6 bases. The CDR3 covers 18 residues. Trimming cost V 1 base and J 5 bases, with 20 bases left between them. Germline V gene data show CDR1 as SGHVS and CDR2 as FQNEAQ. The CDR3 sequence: CASSLGFIGGLGNEKLFF. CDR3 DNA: TGTGCCAGCAGCTTAGGTTTTATAGGGGGGCTGGGGAATGAAAAACTGTTTTTT.

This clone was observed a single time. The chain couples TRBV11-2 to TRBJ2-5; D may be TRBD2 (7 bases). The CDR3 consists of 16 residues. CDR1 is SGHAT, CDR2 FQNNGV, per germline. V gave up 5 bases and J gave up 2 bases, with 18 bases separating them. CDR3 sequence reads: CASSPGAGAGQETQYF. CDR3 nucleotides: TGTGCCAGCAGCCCGGGGGCGGGAGCGGGGCAAGAGACCCAGTACTTC.